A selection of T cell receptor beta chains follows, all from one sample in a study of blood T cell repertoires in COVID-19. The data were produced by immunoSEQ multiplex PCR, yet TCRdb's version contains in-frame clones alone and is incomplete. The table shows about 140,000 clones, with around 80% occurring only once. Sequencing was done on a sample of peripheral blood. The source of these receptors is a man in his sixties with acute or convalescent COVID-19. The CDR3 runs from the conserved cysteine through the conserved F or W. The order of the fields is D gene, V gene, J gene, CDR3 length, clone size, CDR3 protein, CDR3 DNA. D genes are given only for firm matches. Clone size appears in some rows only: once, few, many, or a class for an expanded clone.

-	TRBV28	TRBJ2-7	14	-	CASSPTGSSYEQYF	TGTGCCAGCAGCCCCACCGGGAGCTCCTACGAGCAGTACTTC
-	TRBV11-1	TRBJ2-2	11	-	CASAFTGELFF	TGTGCCAGCGCGTTCACCGGGGAGCTGTTTTTT
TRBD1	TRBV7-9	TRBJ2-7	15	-	CASSLSGTGGFEQYF	TGTGCCAGCAGCCTCTCCGGGACAGGGGGCTTCGAGCAGTACTTC
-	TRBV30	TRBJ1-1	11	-	CAWNMNTEAFF	TGTGCCTGGAACATGAACACTGAAGCTTTCTTT
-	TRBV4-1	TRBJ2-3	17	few	CASSQEDGDRRTDTQYF	TGCGCCAGCAGCCAAGAAGACGGGGATCGGAGGACAGATACGCAGTATTTT
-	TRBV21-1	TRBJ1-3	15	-	CASSKEGSRGDTIYF	TGTGCCAGCAGCAAAGAGGGGTCCCGGGGGGACACCATATATTTT
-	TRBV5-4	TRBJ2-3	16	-	CASSSRDPRIPDTQYF	TGTGCCAGCAGCTCGCGGGACCCCAGGATCCCAGATACGCAGTATTTT
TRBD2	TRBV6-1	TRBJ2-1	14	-	CASSNSGRFYEQFF	TGTGCCAGCAGCAATAGCGGGAGGTTCTATGAGCAGTTCTTC
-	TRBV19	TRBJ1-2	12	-	CASSIYTRGYTF	TGTGCCAGTAGTATTTACACCCGCGGCTACACCTTC
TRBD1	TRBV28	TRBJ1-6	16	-	CASSFDRGIYNSPLHF	TGTGCCAGCAGTTTTGACAGGGGTATCTATAATTCACCCCTCCACTTT
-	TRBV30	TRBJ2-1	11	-	CAWSSGNEQFF	TGTGCCTGGAGTTCCGGGAATGAGCAGTTCTTC
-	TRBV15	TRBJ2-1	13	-	CATSQHSNNEQFF	TGTGCCACCAGCCAGCACAGTAACAATGAGCAGTTCTTC
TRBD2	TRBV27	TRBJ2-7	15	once	CASSTGTSGAYEQYF	TGTGCCAGCAGTACCGGGACTAGCGGAGCCTACGAGCAGTACTTC
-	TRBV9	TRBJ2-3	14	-	CASGTGVRTDTQYF	TGTGCCTCTGGGACGGGGGTCCGCACAGATACGCAGTATTTT
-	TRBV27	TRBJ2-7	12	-	CASSLMRDEQYF	TGTGCCAGCAGTTTAATGAGGGACGAGCAGTACTTC
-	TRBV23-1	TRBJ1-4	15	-	CASSQSMDSPEKLFF	TGCGCCAGCAGTCAATCCATGGACAGTCCCGAAAAACTGTTTTTT
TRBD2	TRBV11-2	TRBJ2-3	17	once	CASSLVGTSGRTDTQYF	TGTGCCAGCAGCTTAGTCGGGACTAGCGGGAGGACAGATACGCAGTATTTT
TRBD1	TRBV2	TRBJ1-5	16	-	CASSGQGVGGNQPQHF	TGTGCCAGCAGTGGACAGGGGGTCGGCGGCAATCAGCCCCAGCATTTT
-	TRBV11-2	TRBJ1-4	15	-	CATRRWGGYNEKLFF	TGTGCCACCAGGAGGTGGGGCGGCTATAATGAAAAACTGTTTTTT
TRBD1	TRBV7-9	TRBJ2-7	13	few	CASRDRSSYEQYF	TGTGCCAGCAGGGACAGGTCATCCTACGAGCAGTACTTC
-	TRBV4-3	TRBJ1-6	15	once	CASSQVGSPRSPLHF	TGCGCCAGCAGCCAAGTGGGGAGCCCTAGGTCACCCCTCCACTTT
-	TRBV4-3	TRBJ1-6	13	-	CASSLSGNSPLHF	TGCGCCAGCAGCCTGTCGGGAAATTCACCCCTCCACTTT
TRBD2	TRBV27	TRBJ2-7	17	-	CASRTGASGRASYEQYF	TGTGCCAGTCGCACCGGGGCTAGCGGGAGGGCCTCCTACGAGCAGTACTTC
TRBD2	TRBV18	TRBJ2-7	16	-	CASSLMTSGSSYEQYF	TGTGCCAGCTCCCTTATGACTAGCGGGAGCTCCTACGAGCAGTACTTC
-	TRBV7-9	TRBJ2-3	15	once	CASSPGLFRTDTQYF	TGTGCCAGCAGCCCCGGACTATTTCGCACAGATACGCAGTATTTT
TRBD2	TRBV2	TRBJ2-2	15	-	CASRVLAGDTGELFF	TGTGCCAGCAGAGTTCTAGCGGGAGACACCGGGGAGCTGTTTTTT
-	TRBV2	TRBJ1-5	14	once	CASSEAVSNQPQHF	TGTGCCAGCAGTGAGGCAGTCAGCAATCAGCCCCAGCATTTT
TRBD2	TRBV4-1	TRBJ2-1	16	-	CASSQPSGGTYNEQFF	TGCGCCAGCAGCCAACCTAGCGGGGGAACCTACAATGAGCAGTTCTTC
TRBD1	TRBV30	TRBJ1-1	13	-	CAWSRDRDTEAFF	TGTGCCTGGAGCCGAGACAGGGACACTGAAGCTTTCTTT
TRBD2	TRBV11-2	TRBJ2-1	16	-	CASTLKTSGRYNEQFF	TGTGCCAGCACCCTAAAAACTAGCGGGAGATACAATGAGCAGTTCTTC
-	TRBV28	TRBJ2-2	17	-	CASSLGQGLRLSGELFF	TGTGCCAGCAGTTTAGGACAGGGACTAAGGTTATCCGGGGAGCTGTTTTTT
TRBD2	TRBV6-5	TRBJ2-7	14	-	CASSREAASYEQYF	TGTGCCAGCAGTCGGGAGGCTGCCTCCTACGAGCAGTACTTC
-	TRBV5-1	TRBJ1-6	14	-	CASPQFSYNSPLHF	TGCGCCAGCCCTCAGTTCTCCTATAATTCACCCCTCCACTTT
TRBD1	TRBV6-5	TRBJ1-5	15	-	CASSLEGQIHQPQHF	TGTGCCAGCAGTCTAGAGGGACAGATCCATCAGCCCCAGCATTTT
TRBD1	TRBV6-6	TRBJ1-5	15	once	CASSRTGEGNQPQHF	TGTGCCAGCAGTAGAACAGGGGAAGGCAATCAGCCCCAGCATTTT
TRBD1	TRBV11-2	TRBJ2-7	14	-	CASSPRTGYSEQYF	TGTGCCAGCAGCCCCCGGACAGGGTATAGCGAGCAGTACTTC
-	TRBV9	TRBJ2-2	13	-	CASSVGGTGELFF	TGTGCCAGCAGCGTAGGAGGAACGGGGGAGCTGTTTTTT
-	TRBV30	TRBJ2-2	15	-	CAWSVRGRNTGELFF	TGTGCCTGGAGTGTACGCGGCAGAAACACCGGGGAGCTGTTTTTT